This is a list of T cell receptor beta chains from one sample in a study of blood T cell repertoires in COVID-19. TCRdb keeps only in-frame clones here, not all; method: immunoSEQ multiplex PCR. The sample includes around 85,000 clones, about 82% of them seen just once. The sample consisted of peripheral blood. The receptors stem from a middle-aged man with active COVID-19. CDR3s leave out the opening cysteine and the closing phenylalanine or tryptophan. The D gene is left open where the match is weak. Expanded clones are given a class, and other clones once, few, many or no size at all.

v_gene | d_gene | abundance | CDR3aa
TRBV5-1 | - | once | ASSLLEGSGELF
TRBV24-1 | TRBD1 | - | ATSGDRGPVETQY
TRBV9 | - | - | ASSVRSGPSTDTQY
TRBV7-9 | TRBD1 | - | ASSLAGQGRGGNQPQH
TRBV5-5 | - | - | ASSSRSGSTDTQY
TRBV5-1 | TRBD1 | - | ASSRGQIVGNTIY
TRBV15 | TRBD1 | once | ATSRPDRGGYNEQF
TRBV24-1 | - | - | AIPTGEETQY
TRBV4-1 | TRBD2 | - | ASSQGPGRGGTEQY
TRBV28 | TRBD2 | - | ASMGWTSGRVEQY
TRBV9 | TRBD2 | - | ASSGLSGSFERSDTQY
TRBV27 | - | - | ASSLSRPSEQY
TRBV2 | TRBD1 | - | ASSPFTTGSQPQH
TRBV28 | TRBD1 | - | ASSPPTGVVQPQH
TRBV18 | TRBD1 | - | ASSPGQSYEQY
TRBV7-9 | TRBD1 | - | ASSSYRGSSYNEQF
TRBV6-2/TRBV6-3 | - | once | ASSYRSGLNTEAF
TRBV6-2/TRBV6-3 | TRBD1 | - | ASSEVFAGGPYEQY
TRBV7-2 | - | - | ASSILTRGKLF
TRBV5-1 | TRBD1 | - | ASSYRDSYEKLF
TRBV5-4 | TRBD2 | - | ASSFFLSGGTGELF
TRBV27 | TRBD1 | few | ASMFTGTGYSNQPQH
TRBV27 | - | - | ASSVRTDKNIQY
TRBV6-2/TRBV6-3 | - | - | ASSNQGMNYGYT
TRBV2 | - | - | AGRGSGNTIY
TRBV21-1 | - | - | ASSKPLAGNEQF
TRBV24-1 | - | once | ATSDPRSPYNEQF
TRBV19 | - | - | ASRPTLGAAYGYT
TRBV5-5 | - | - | ASSLGVNSGANVLT
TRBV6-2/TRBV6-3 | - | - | ASSLGQSDTYEQY
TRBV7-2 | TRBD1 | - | ASSLHPTGGAGEQY
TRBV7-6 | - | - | ASSFSYTGGGADTQY
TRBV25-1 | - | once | ASSESGVAAKNIQY